The next 27 T cell receptor beta chains were all read from a single sample in a study of blood T cell repertoires in COVID-19. Assay: immunoSEQ multiplex PCR; the TCRdb copy retains only in-frame clones and omits some. The sample gives 85,000 to 95,000 clones, about nine tenths of which show up once; roughly 5.1% is in the top ten. Specimen: peripheral blood. These receptors originate from a man aged 55 to 70 with COVID-19, enrolled during active disease.

This sequence joins TRBV6-5 and TRBJ2-1; TRBD1 agrees at 8 bases. The CDR3 contains 15 residues. The junction had 13 bases not matched to a gene; V was cut back by 6 bases and J by 9 bases. The germline gives CDR1 MNHEY, CDR2 SVGAGI. DNA of the CDR3: TGTGCCAGCAGCCCCGCAGGGGGCAATTTGGGTGAGCAGTTCTTC. Amino acid sequence: CASSPAGGNLGEQFF.

The chain combines TRBV6-5 with TRBJ1-2, with 8 bases identical to TRBD1. The CDR3 has 15 amino acids. With V trimmed by 0 bases and J by 8 bases, 8 bases remained unmatched. The germline V gene encodes CDR1 MNHEY and CDR2 SVGAGI. CDR3 DNA: TGTGCCAGCAGTTACTCGATAGACAGGGGCCGGGGCTACACCTTC. Protein: CASSYSIDRGRGYTF.

The CDR3 nucleotides read TGTGCCTGGAGGGGGGTCGGGAGCTATGGCTACACCTTC. Translated, it gives CAWRGVGSYGYTF. The rearrangement links TRBV30 to TRBJ1-2; weak D call: TRBD1 (5 bases). The germline V gene encodes CDR1 GTSNPN and CDR2 SVGIG (reference sequence). This CDR3 has 13 residues. V lost 3 bases to trimming and J lost 4 bases, with 12 bases between them.

This chain uses TRBV27 with TRBJ2-7, with 8 bases lining up with TRBD2. The V gene's germline CDR1 is MNHEY and CDR2 SMNVEV (reference sequence). The length of the CDR3 is 15 residues. V was clipped by 4 bases and J by 3 bases; unmatched bases: 8. In nucleotides, the CDR3 is TGTGCCAGCAGTTCTCCGGGACTAGGATTCTACGAGCAGTACTTC. Translated: CASSSPGLGFYEQYF.

The CDR3 loop reads CASSLAGLEYNEQFF. CDR3 DNA sequence: TGTGCCAGCAGTTTAGCGGGACTCGAATACAATGAGCAGTTCTTC. The chain links TRBV27 to TRBJ2-1; perhaps TRBD2 as D (6 bases). Deletions cut 2 bases from V and 4 bases from J, with 12 bases between. CDR1 MNHEY and CDR2 SMNVEV come from the germline V gene (reference sequence). This CDR3 is built from 15 residues.

V and J are TRBV7-2 and TRBJ1-2; 8 bases agree with TRBD1. The junction had 7 bases not matched to a gene; V was cut back by 5 bases and J by 8 bases. The CDR3 runs 13 residues. Germline values: CDR1 SGHTA, CDR2 FQGNSA. The DNA for the CDR3 is TGTGCCAGCAGCCCCCGGACAGGGAGCGGCTACACCTTC. Its translation is CASSPRTGSGYTF.

CDR3: CASSQAGVLFEQYF. The CDR3 nucleotides are TGTGCCAGCAGCCAAGCAGGGGTCCTCTTTGAGCAGTACTTC. The chain uses TRBV3-1 (or the pseudogene TRBV3-2) and TRBJ2-7; D possibly corresponds to TRBD1 (6 bases). This CDR3 spans 14 amino acids. CDR1 is LGHDT and CDR2 is YNNKEL in the germline V gene (reference sequence). Trimming stripped 1 base from V and 7 bases from J, with 14 bases between.

This chain uses TRBV27 with TRBJ1-5; TRBD1 aligns across 7 bases. J lost 5 bases, V lost 5 bases, and 6 bases had no gene match. Germline V gene lookup returns CDR1 MNHEY and CDR2 SMNVEV (reference sequence). The CDR3 is 14 amino acids. The CDR3 sequence is CASSPDRRDQPQHF. DNA of the CDR3: TGTGCCAGCAGTCCGGACAGGAGGGATCAGCCCCAGCATTTT.

V gene TRBV6-6 combines with J gene TRBJ1-1; 9 positions agree with TRBD1. J was trimmed by 9 bases and V by 6 bases; bases with no gene match: 5. This CDR3 is built from 12 residues. Germline V lookup: CDR1 MNHNY, CDR2 SVGAGI (reference sequence). The CDR3: CASSTGGGKAFF. The DNA of the CDR3 is TGTGCCAGCAGCACAGGGGGCGGGAAAGCTTTCTTT.

V is TRBV5-1 and J is TRBJ2-5, with D perhaps TRBD2 (5 bases). The CDR3 totals 15 residues. V lost 0 bases and J 7 bases, leaving 16 bases between the germline ends. CDR1 is SGHRS, CDR2 YFSETQ, per germline. The CDR3 spells CASSLGAATSGTQYF. The CDR3 DNA sequence: TGCGCCAGCAGCTTGGGAGCGGCTACGTCGGGGACCCAGTACTTC.

This clone is a singleton in its sample. The genes are TRBV9 and TRBJ2-7, with 7 nucleotides matching TRBD1. CDR1 is SGDLS, CDR2 YYNGEE, per germline. This CDR3 has 14 amino acids. V dropped 2 bases and J dropped 4; count of bases not matched to a gene: 6. The CDR3 DNA sequence: TGTGCCAGCAGCGTCCACCCCAGGGGGTACGAGCAGTACTTC. The encoded protein is CASSVHPRGYEQYF. The full variable domain, its missing parts supplied by reference TRBV9 and TRBJ2-7, is DSGVTQTPKHLITATGQRVTLRCSPRSGDLSVYWYQQSLDQGLQFLIQYYNGEERAKGNILERFSAQQFPDLHSELNLSSLELGDSALYFCASSVHPRGYEQYFGPGTRLTVT.

The J gene is TRBJ2-3, the V gene TRBV4-3, with D perhaps TRBD1 (5 bases). The CDR3 has 13 residues. Trimming shortened V by 3 bases and J by 4 bases, and 8 bases separated the two germline ends. Germline V lookup: CDR1 LGHNA, CDR2 YSLEER. CDR3 DNA: TGCGCCAGCAGCCAGACGACAGCAGATACGCAGTATTTT. Protein: CASSQTTADTQYF.

The rearrangement links TRBV10-3 to TRBJ2-7; 9 bases map to TRBD1. The trim removed 5 bases at V and 2 bases at J, leaving 7 bases unmatched. This CDR3 contains 15 residues. Germline-derived CDR1 and CDR2 are ENHRY and SYGVKD. The CDR3 loop is CAISSRDREPYEQYF. CDR3 nucleotide sequence: TGTGCCATCAGTTCCCGGGACAGGGAACCCTACGAGCAGTACTTC.

The chain couples TRBV19 to TRBJ2-5, with 11 bases aligning to TRBD1. Germline assignment: CDR1 LNHDA and CDR2 SQIVND (reference sequence). J was trimmed by 3 bases and V by 6 bases; bases with no gene match: 6. The CDR3 runs 15 residues. CDR3 in amino acids: CASSMDRGPKETQYF. The CDR3 nucleotides read TGTGCCAGTAGCATGGACAGGGGGCCTAAAGAGACCCAGTACTTC.

The chain is built from TRBV5-1 and TRBJ2-3; D possibly corresponds to TRBD2 (5 bases). The V end was cut by 4 bases, the J end by 4 bases, with 13 bases between. This CDR3 has 14 amino acids. The germline CDR1 and CDR2 sequences are SGHRS and YFSETQ. This chain's CDR3 is CASSENPGADTQYF. The CDR3 nucleotides read TGCGCCAGCAGCGAGAACCCCGGGGCAGATACGCAGTATTTT.

This chain uses TRBV7-8 with TRBJ1-2, with TRBD1 as a possible D gene (5 bases). With 1 base removed from V and 3 bases from J, the gap between germline ends came to 15 bases. The CDR3 is made up of 16 amino acids. Germline V gives CDR1 SGHVS, CDR2 FQNEAQ. Here the CDR3 DNA reads TGTGCCAGCAGCTTAGTGGCGGGGGAGGTGGACTATGGCTACACCTTC. It is translated as CASSLVAGEVDYGYTF.

This clone was seen more than once but under ten times. CDR3 DNA: TGTGCCTGGAGAACTAGCGGAGGCCAAGAGACCCAGTACTTC. As protein: CAWRTSGGQETQYF. The genes are TRBV30 and TRBJ2-5, with TRBD2 identical over 8 bases. Germline CDR1 and CDR2: GTSNPN and SVGIG (reference sequence). The CDR3 extends over 14 amino acids. Germline trimming cut 3 bases from V and 1 base from J; bases unmatched to any gene: 4.

CDR3 protein: CASSYASGRAWTGELFF. CDR3 DNA: TGTGCCAGCAGTTACGCTAGCGGGAGGGCCTGGACCGGGGAGCTGTTTTTT. The V call is TRBV6-2 or TRBV6-3, the J call TRBJ2-2, with TRBD2 matching over 12 bases. CDR3 length: 17 residues. The ends lost 2 bases at V and 5 bases at J; junction bases unmatched: 6. Germline-derived CDR1 and CDR2 are MNHEY and SVGEGT.

V is TRBV6-5 and J is TRBJ1-6, with D possibly TRBD1 on 6 matching bases. With 4 bases removed from V and 9 bases from J, the gap between germline ends came to 16 bases. This CDR3 is 15 amino acids long. Germline V gene data show CDR1 as MNHEY and CDR2 as SVGAGI. In DNA, the CDR3 is TGTGCCAGCAGTTTGTTTACAGGGTACGGTTCACCCCTCCACTTT. Residues: CASSLFTGYGSPLHF.

CDR3 in amino acids: CASSSRTSGSNGELFF. The DNA for the CDR3 is TGTGCCAGCAGCTCGCGGACTAGCGGGAGTAACGGGGAGCTGTTTTTT. The chain joins TRBV13 to TRBJ2-2; TRBD2 agrees at 13 bases. V shed 4 bases and J 7 bases; nucleotides not matched to a gene: 6. The germline CDR1 and CDR2 sequences are PRHDT and FYEKMQ (reference sequence). The CDR3 runs 16 residues.

The CDR3 sequence is CASTRGNTIYF. The CDR3, as DNA: TGTGCCAGCACACGGGGAAACACCATATATTTT. The rearrangement links TRBV2 to TRBJ1-3; D gene unclear. Germline-derived CDR1 and CDR2 are SNHLY and FYNNEI. CDR3 length: 11 residues. Trimming removed 7 bases at V and 4 bases at J, with 5 bases between.

Here the CDR3 reads CASSISPGLGSSYNEQFF. For the CDR3, the DNA is TGTGCCAGTAGCATATCCCCCGGGTTAGGGAGCTCCTACAATGAGCAGTTCTTC. The chain recombines TRBV19 with TRBJ2-1; D might be TRBD2 (5 bases). The CDR3 totals 18 residues. Trimming cost V 6 bases and J 0 bases, with 21 bases left between them. Germline values: CDR1 LNHDA, CDR2 SQIVND (reference sequence).

This clone was counted between two and nine times. V usage is TRBV5-5 and J usage is TRBJ2-7; the D gene is possibly TRBD1 (5 bases). Trimming took 0 bases from V and 4 from J, leaving 8 bases between them. The CDR3 spans 13 residues. The germline V gene has CDR1 SGHKS and CDR2 YYEKEE (reference sequence). CDR3 sequence (DNA): TGTGCCAGCAGCTTGGTGTCAGGGTACGAGCAGTACTTC. Amino acids: CASSLVSGYEQYF.

The gene calls are TRBV5-1 and TRBJ1-1; a weak D match, TRBD1 (5 bases). This CDR3 comprises 13 residues. Germline CDR1 reads SGHRS; CDR2 reads YFSETQ. V was shortened by 7 bases and J by 0 bases, with 10 bases between the two germline ends. The CDR3 sequence is CASSRVMNTEAFF. The CDR3, as DNA: TGCGCCAGCTCCAGGGTCATGAACACTGAAGCTTTCTTT.

This chain connects TRBV7-9 to TRBJ1-1, with 10 bases matching TRBD1. The CDR3 runs to 13 residues. Germline CDR1 reads SEHNR; CDR2 reads FQNEAQ (reference sequence). The J segment lost 8 bases and the V segment lost 5 bases, leaving 5 bases of the junction unmatched. CDR3 in DNA: TGTGCCAGCAGCCGCGGACAGGGGGACGAAGCTTTCTTT. Encoded protein: CASSRGQGDEAFF.

This clone appeared once. The chain recombines TRBV28 with TRBJ2-7; D perhaps matches TRBD2 (5 bases). Germline loops: CDR1 MDHEN, CDR2 SYDVKM. Trimming took 7 bases from V and 5 from J, leaving 15 bases between them. CDR3 length: 13 amino acids. The CDR3 loop is CASMDSRSHEQYF. CDR3 nucleotide sequence: TGTGCCAGCATGGACTCAAGGTCCCACGAGCAGTACTTC.

This sequence joins TRBV11-3 and TRBJ1-3; D remains ambiguous. The ends were cut back, 5 bases at V and 0 bases at J, with 11 bases in the middle. Per germline, CDR1 SGHNT and CDR2 YENEEA. CDR3 size: 15 residues. The DNA for the CDR3 is TGTGCCAGCAGCCCACGGTCGATCTCTGGAAACACCATATATTTT. It specifies CASSPRSISGNTIYF. Combining the CDR3 with reference TRBV11-3 and TRBJ1-3 gives the whole variable domain EAGVVQSPRYKIIEKKQPVAFWCNPISGHNTLYWYLQNLGQGPELLIRYENEEAVDDSQLPKDRFSAERLKGVDSTLKIQPAELGDSAVYLCASSPRSISGNTIYFGEGSWLTVV.